These 32 T cell receptor beta chains were all obtained from the same sample, sequenced in a study of T cell responses to AZD1222 COVID-19 vaccine. Clones were sequenced by immunoSEQ multiplex PCR, and TCRdb holds only the in-frame ones, with some missing. In the table there are 150,000 to 180,000 clones, 85% to 90% of which are singletons. Here the sequenced sample was peripheral blood, taken on day 0 of MenACWY control vaccination. These receptors originate from an adult in good health.

The V and J genes are TRBV20-1 and TRBJ2-1; D call uncertain. V gave up 7 bases and J gave up 2 bases, with 6 bases separating them. Germline assignment: CDR1 DFQATT and CDR2 SNEGSKA (reference sequence). The CDR3 extends over 11 amino acids. The CDR3 coding sequence is TGCAGTGTCCGGGCCTACAATGAGCAGTTCTTC. It codes for CSVRAYNEQFF.

The chain is built from TRBV20-1 and TRBJ2-6; D is ambiguous. Per germline, CDR1 DFQATT and CDR2 SNEGSKA (reference sequence). V gave up 3 bases and J gave up 0 bases, with 9 bases separating them. CDR3 length: 15 amino acids. The CDR3 is CSASERHSGANVLTF. The DNA of the CDR3 is TGCAGTGCTAGTGAACGGCACTCTGGGGCCAACGTCCTGACTTTC.

The gene calls are TRBV7-2 and TRBJ2-2; D not resolved. V shed 5 bases and J shed 4 bases, with 14 bases lying between them. The germline V gene encodes CDR1 SGHTA and CDR2 FQGNSA. The CDR3 consists of 15 residues. CDR3 in DNA: TGTGCCAGCAGCCCAAGAAGCCTCGGCACCGGGGAGCTGTTTTTT. It encodes CASSPRSLGTGELFF.

CDR3 nucleotides: TGTGCCAGTAGTATAGGTGGGGGCACTGAAGCTTTCTTT. It encodes CASSIGGGTEAFF. The J gene is TRBJ1-1, the V gene TRBV19, with D maybe TRBD1 (5 bases). V dropped 1 base and J dropped 4 bases, with 7 bases sitting between them. In germline, CDR1 is LNHDA, CDR2 SQIVND (reference sequence). CDR3 length equals 13 residues.

The V gene is TRBV5-6, the J gene TRBJ2-3; D uncertain. From germline, CDR1 is SGHDT and CDR2 YYEEEE. The CDR3 consists of 13 residues. V lost 0 bases, J lost 2 bases, and 4 bases lay in between. CDR3 DNA: TGTGCCAGCAGCTTGGCTAACACAGATACGCAGTATTTT. Its translation is CASSLANTDTQYF.

The chain carries TRBV5-6 and TRBJ1-2, with TRBD1 as a possible D gene (5 bases). Trimming cost V 0 bases and J 6 bases, with 15 bases left between them. This CDR3 has 15 amino acids. Germline V gives CDR1 SGHDT, CDR2 YYEEEE. CDR3 nucleotide sequence: TGTGCCAGCAGCTTGGCGCCGGGCAGGGTGGATGGCTACACCTTC. Translated, it gives CASSLAPGRVDGYTF. The full variable domain, its missing parts supplied by reference TRBV5-6 and TRBJ1-2, is DAGVTQSPTHLIKTRGQQVTLRCSPKSGHDTVSWYQQALGQGPQFIFQYYEEEERQRGNFPDRFSGHQFPNYSSELNVNALLLGDSALYLCASSLAPGRVDGYTFGSGTRLTVV.

This clone was recorded once. The V gene is TRBV28, the J gene TRBJ2-5, with D possibly matching TRBD2 (6 bases). The length of the CDR3 is 14 residues. V shed 4 bases and J shed 6 bases, with 15 bases lying between them. Per germline, CDR1 MDHEN and CDR2 SYDVKM. In nucleotides, the CDR3 is TGTGCCAGCAGTTCCGGTTGGGGGGAGAAGACCCAGTACTTC. This translates into CASSSGWGEKTQYF.

The V and J genes are TRBV7-2 and TRBJ2-6; D remains ambiguous. This CDR3 has 16 residues. Trimming cost V 4 bases and J 0 bases, with 10 bases left between them. Germline lookup yields CDR1 SGHTA and CDR2 FQGNSA. CDR3 loop: CASSSYPYSGANVLTF. The CDR3 DNA is TGTGCCAGCAGCTCCTATCCTTACTCTGGGGCCAACGTCCTGACTTTC.

CDR3 sequence: CASSFPDAEAFF. As DNA, the CDR3 is TGCGCCAGCAGCTTTCCTGACGCTGAAGCTTTCTTT. V gene TRBV5-1 combines with J gene TRBJ1-1, with D unresolved. The V gene lost 2 bases and the J gene lost 6 bases, with 8 bases spanning the gap. The CDR3 contains 12 residues. CDR1 is SGHRS and CDR2 is YFSETQ in the germline V gene. The entire variable domain, with the rest obtained from reference TRBV5-1 and TRBJ1-1, is as follows: KAGVTQTPRYLIKTRGQQVTLSCSPISGHRSVSWYQQTPGQGLQFLFEYFSETQRNKGNFPGRFSGRQFSNSRSEMNVSTLELGDSALYLCASSFPDAEAFFGQGTRLTVV.

J is TRBJ1-5 and V is TRBV7-2, with D unclear. The CDR3 extends over 15 amino acids. Per the germline V gene, CDR1 is SGHTA and CDR2 is FQGNSA. V lost 2 bases and J 4 bases, leaving 12 bases between the germline ends. As DNA, the CDR3 is TGTGCCAGCAGCTTACGGCTAGGGAGTAATCAGCCCCAGCATTTT. As protein: CASSLRLGSNQPQHF.

The chain employs TRBV5-6 and TRBJ2-7; D tentatively fits TRBD1 or TRBD2 (5 bases each). Germline V gene lookup returns CDR1 SGHDT and CDR2 YYEEEE. With 4 bases removed from V and 7 bases from J, the gap between germline ends came to 9 bases. This CDR3 spans 11 amino acids. The CDR3 region is CASSGDGEQYF. CDR3 bases: TGTGCCAGCAGCGGGGACGGTGAGCAGTACTTC.

CDR3 DNA sequence: TGTGCCAGCATGAGGTTTTCTGGGGCCAACGTCCTGACTTTC. Translation gives CASMRFSGANVLTF. This chain uses TRBV7-9 with TRBJ2-6; no clear D. V lost 7 bases, J lost 1 base, and 8 bases lay in between. The germline CDR1 and CDR2 sequences are SEHNR and FQNEAQ (reference sequence). This CDR3 is built from 14 residues.

CDR3 nucleotides: TGTGCCAGCAGTGATAGAGGGGACTTTGGGGACATTCAGTACTTC. Translated: CASSDRGDFGDIQYF. The V and J genes are TRBV27 and TRBJ2-4; D may be TRBD2 (6 bases). Looked up from germline, CDR1 is MNHEY and CDR2 is SMNVEV (reference sequence). The CDR3 consists of 15 residues. With 5 bases removed from V and 8 bases from J, the gap between germline ends came to 19 bases.

The chain is built from TRBV18 and TRBJ2-5; D unresolved. The V and J ends lost 0 bases and 5 bases respectively, with 7 bases between them. The CDR3 runs to 13 residues. Germline CDR1 reads KGHSH; CDR2 reads LQKENI. CDR3 coding DNA: TGTGCCAGCTCACCACCGGATGGGGAGACCCAGTACTTC. This sequence encodes CASSPPDGETQYF.

The chain is built from TRBV7-2 and TRBJ1-4; D gene unclear. This CDR3 has 14 amino acids. The germline V gene has CDR1 SGHTA and CDR2 FQGNSA. V lost 8 bases and J 1 base, leaving 11 bases between the germline ends. The CDR3 region is CASQSSVTNEKLFF. The CDR3 coding sequence is TGTGCCAGCCAGTCCTCGGTAACTAATGAAAAACTGTTTTTT. The entire variable domain, with the rest obtained from reference TRBV7-2 and TRBJ1-4, is as follows: GAGVSQSPSNKVTEKGKDVELRCDPISGHTALYWYRQSLGQGLEFLIYFQGNSAPDKSGLPSDRFSAERTGGSVSTLTIQRTQQEDSAVYLCASQSSVTNEKLFFGSGTQLSVL.

The chain joins TRBV12-3 or TRBV12-4 to TRBJ1-1; weak D call: TRBD1 (5 bases). With 3 bases removed from V and 5 bases from J, the gap between germline ends came to 7 bases. This CDR3 comprises 12 residues. The CDR3 is CASSFGGTEAFF. In DNA form, the CDR3 reads TGTGCCAGCAGTTTTGGGGGAACTGAAGCTTTCTTT.

The chain combines TRBV7-8 with TRBJ2-5; D is unresolved. CDR3 length: 13 residues. The germline V gene has CDR1 SGHVS and CDR2 FQNEAQ. Trimming left V 1 base short and J 5 bases short, with 8 bases between. CDR3 protein: CASSLDRMETQYF. DNA of the CDR3: TGTGCCAGCAGCTTAGATAGGATGGAGACCCAGTACTTC.

Turning to this clone: In the same sample, other DNA sequences code for this CDR3. The CDR3 here is CATSRGGSSYEQYV. The CDR3 nucleotides are TGTGCCACCAGCAGGGGAGGGAGCTCCTACGAGCAGTACGTC. This chain connects TRBV15 to TRBJ2-7, with 7 positions matching TRBD2. The germline CDR1 and CDR2 sequences are LNHNV and YYDKDF (reference sequence). The CDR3 loop spans 14 amino acids. V lost 3 bases and J lost 0; bases outside the gene matches: 2.

This clone turned up a few times. The rearrangement links TRBV23-1 to TRBJ1-3; D is uncertain. TRBV23-1 is reported as an ORF; its role is uncertain. V was pared by 0 bases and J by 3 bases, with 0 bases between. The CDR3 is 12 residues long. For the CDR3, the DNA is TGCGCCAGCAGTCAATCTGGAAACACCATATATTTT. Translation gives CASSQSGNTIYF.

This clone was counted only a few times. This chain links TRBV11-3 with TRBJ2-1, with 16 bases fitting TRBD2. V trimming: 5 bases; J trimming: 1 base; junction bases outside the gene matches: 5. The germline gives CDR1 SGHNT, CDR2 YENEEA. This CDR3 is 18 amino acids long. The CDR3 DNA sequence: TGTGCCAGCAGCCCGGGACTAGCGGGGGGGTCTTCCTACAATGAGCAGTTCTTC. It specifies CASSPGLAGGSSYNEQFF.

The rearrangement uses TRBV5-6 and TRBJ1-1, with 8 bases aligning to TRBD1. Germline values: CDR1 SGHDT, CDR2 YYEEEE. The CDR3 is made up of 15 amino acids. The junction had 10 bases not matched to a gene; V was cut back by 4 bases and J by 5 bases. In DNA, the CDR3 is TGTGCCAGCAGCCCTCCCCGGACAGGGAAGACTGAAGCTTTCTTT. It is translated as CASSPPRTGKTEAFF.

This chain links TRBV5-5 with TRBJ2-7; D tentatively reads TRBD1 or TRBD2 (5 bases each). This CDR3 region has 14 residues. The germline gives CDR1 SGHKS, CDR2 YYEKEE (reference sequence). Deletions cut 1 base from V and 7 bases from J, with 15 bases between. The CDR3 here is CASSLKWDRREQYV. The CDR3 bases are TGTGCCAGCAGCTTGAAATGGGACCGAAGGGAGCAGTACGTC.

This sequence joins TRBV5-4 and TRBJ2-2; 13 bases align to TRBD2. Per germline, CDR1 SGHNT and CDR2 YYREEE (reference sequence). V lost 5 bases, J lost 7 bases, and 8 bases stayed unmatched. This CDR3 is built from 16 residues. CDR3 region: CASRSGLAGEDGELFF. The CDR3 region has the DNA TGTGCCAGCAGATCCGGACTAGCGGGGGAGGACGGGGAGCTGTTTTTT.

This chain uses TRBV5-5 with TRBJ1-5; no reliable D call. Deletions cut 3 bases from V and 0 bases from J, with 10 bases between. Germline V lookup: CDR1 SGHKS, CDR2 YYEKEE (reference sequence). The CDR3 contains 15 residues. CDR3 region: CASSSSGSSNQPQHF. The CDR3 bases are TGTGCCAGCAGCTCATCGGGGTCTAGCAATCAGCCCCAGCATTTT.

The chain joins TRBV15 to TRBJ2-7; 8 nucleotides line up with TRBD2. Germline trimming cut 4 bases from V and 0 bases from J; bases unmatched to any gene: 2. The CDR3 runs 14 residues. Germline CDR1 reads LNHNV; CDR2 reads YYDKDF (reference sequence). CDR3 in DNA: TGTGCCACCAGCATTAGCGGGAACTCCTACGAGCAGTACTTC. Amino acid sequence: CATSISGNSYEQYF.

V is TRBV12-2 and J is TRBJ1-4; TRBD1, the table's D call, was not compared with the DNA. TRBV12-2 is tagged as a pseudogene. The CDR3 consists of 15 residues. In DNA, the CDR3 is TGTGCAAGTCGCTTAAGGGTCCAGGGGGGTGAAAAACTGTTTTTT. Its protein product is CASRLRVQGGEKLFF.

The V and J genes are TRBV5-6 and TRBJ1-5; a weak D match, TRBD1 (6 bases). The germline CDR1 and CDR2 sequences are SGHDT and YYEEEE. The V end was cut by 4 bases, the J end by 5 bases, with 16 bases between. CDR3 length: 15 residues. The CDR3 reads CASSRRGGFDQPQHF. The DNA of the CDR3 is TGTGCCAGCAGCAGGCGAGGGGGATTCGATCAGCCCCAGCATTTT.

The CDR3 sequence is CAIKPTGGRNTIYF. The DNA for the CDR3 is TGTGCCATCAAGCCAACAGGGGGTCGAAACACCATATATTTT. This sequence joins TRBV10-3 and TRBJ1-3; 8 bases agree with TRBD1. This CDR3 has 14 residues. V lost 7 bases, J lost 5 bases, and 7 bases stayed unmatched. CDR1 and CDR2 (germline): ENHRY, SYGVKD.

This clone was observed a few times. This chain uses TRBV20-1 with TRBJ1-5, with 7 nucleotides matching TRBD1. Germline loops: CDR1 DFQATT, CDR2 SNEGSKA (reference sequence). J was trimmed by 3 bases and V by 3 bases; bases with no gene match: 11. The CDR3 sequence is 16 residues long. This CDR3 reads CSASSPTGLDNQPQHF. For the CDR3, the DNA is TGCAGTGCTAGTAGTCCGACAGGGCTGGACAATCAGCCCCAGCATTTT.

The chain links TRBV7-9 to TRBJ1-4; D is possibly TRBD1 (6 bases). V was trimmed by 6 bases and J by 5 bases, leaving 16 bases between them. This CDR3 is built from 15 residues. Germline-derived CDR1 and CDR2 are SEHNR and FQNEAQ (reference sequence). CDR3 in DNA: TGTGCCAGCAGACCCGACGGACAGCTGAATGAAAAACTGTTTTTT. Its protein is CASRPDGQLNEKLFF.

This clone has just one count. V and J are TRBV7-6 and TRBJ2-2; 9 bases line up with TRBD1. Germline loops: CDR1 SGHVS, CDR2 FNYEAQ. The length of the CDR3 is 16 residues. V lost 5 bases and J lost 6; bases outside the gene matches: 10. The CDR3 spells CASSHPGTGKAGELFF. For the CDR3, the DNA is TGTGCCAGCAGCCACCCCGGGACAGGGAAAGCCGGGGAGCTGTTTTTT. The entire variable domain, with the rest obtained from reference TRBV7-6 and TRBJ2-2, is as follows: GAGVSQSPRYKVTKRGQDVALRCDPISGHVSLYWYRQALGQGPEFLTYFNYEAQQDKSGLPNDRFSAERPEGSISTLTIQRTEQRDSAMYRCASSHPGTGKAGELFFGEGSRLTVL.

This chain links TRBV21-1 with TRBJ2-6; TRBD2, the table's D call, was not compared with the DNA. TRBV21-1 is shown as a pseudogene. The CDR3 sequence is 17 residues long. The CDR3 DNA is TGTGCCAGCAGCAATCGGTGTCCCGGGACTGGGGCCAACGTCCTGACTTTC. As protein: CASSNRCPGTGANVLTF.